These T cell receptor beta chains were read from a single sample in a study of cytomegalovirus exposure and HLA in healthy donors. Profiling relied on immunoSEQ multiplex PCR, and the TCRdb table lists in-frame clones only, not all of them. The sample's table shows approximately 110,000 clones. Sequenced material: PBMCs. The receptors derive from a man aged 40-55 years in good health and CMV-seronegative. Both conserved end residues are part of each CDR3. Fields, in order: V gene, J gene, D gene, CDR3 DNA, CDR3 protein. The D gene is left open where the match is weak.

V: TRBV2; J: TRBJ1-1; D: NA; DNA: TGTGCCAGCAGTGGTTTGGTGAGGCAGAAAAACACTGAAGCTTTCTTT; CDR3: CASSGLVRQKNTEAFF
V: TRBV7-8; J: TRBJ2-1; D: TRBD2; DNA: TGTGCCAGCAGCTTGTGGGAGAGCGGGGCCACCTACAATGAGCAGTTCTTC; CDR3: CASSLWESGATYNEQFF
V: TRBV6-5; J: TRBJ2-7; D: TRBD1; DNA: TGTGCCAGCAGTTCCCGGGACAGGAGCCCACCCGAGCAGTACTTC; CDR3: CASSSRDRSPPEQYF
V: TRBV30; J: TRBJ2-2; D: NA; DNA: TGTGCCTGCCCGGCCTTAGGAACGGGGAACACCGGGGAGCTGTTTTTT; CDR3: CACPALGTGNTGELFF
V: TRBV5-6; J: TRBJ2-7; D: TRBD2; DNA: TGTGCCAGCAGCTTAGGGCGGGGGGCCCCCTCCTACGAGCAGTACTTC; CDR3: CASSLGRGAPSYEQYF
V: TRBV7-3; J: TRBJ1-1; D: TRBD1; DNA: TGTGCCAGCAGCCAGTTCGGGACAGTGAACACTGAAGCTTTCTTT; CDR3: CASSQFGTVNTEAFF
V: TRBV5-4; J: TRBJ2-7; D: TRBD2; DNA: TGTGCCAGCAGCTTGGTAGCGGGAGGGCTGTACGAGCAGTACTTC; CDR3: CASSLVAGGLYEQYF
V: TRBV28; J: TRBJ1-1; D: NA; DNA: TGTGCCAGCAGCCGGGGTTATACGAACACTGAAGCTTTCTTT; CDR3: CASSRGYTNTEAFF
V: TRBV5-1; J: TRBJ2-4; D: TRBD1; DNA: TGCGCCAGCAGCTTGGTGGCGGGACAGGGGACCAAAAACATTCAGTACTTC; CDR3: CASSLVAGQGTKNIQYF
V: TRBV7-8; J: TRBJ2-1; D: TRBD1; DNA: TGTGCCAGCAGCTTCCGGGACAGGTACAATGAGCAGTTCTTC; CDR3: CASSFRDRYNEQFF
V: TRBV27; J: TRBJ2-7; D: NA; DNA: TGTGCCAGCAGTTTGAACAGGGCCCACGAGCAGTACTTC; CDR3: CASSLNRAHEQYF
V: TRBV5-6; J: TRBJ2-7; D: TRBD1; DNA: TGTGCCAGCATCCCCTCGCCGGGACAGGGGAGGTACGAGCAGTACTTC; CDR3: CASIPSPGQGRYEQYF
V: TRBV5-4; J: TRBJ2-2; D: NA; DNA: TGTGCCAGCAGCTTGGGGGCGGGCAACACCGGGGAGCTGTTTTTT; CDR3: CASSLGAGNTGELFF
V: TRBV7-6; J: TRBJ1-2; D: NA; DNA: TGTGCCAGCAGCACCATTAGTGGGGGCGGACCCAACTATGGCTACACCTTC; CDR3: CASSTISGGGPNYGYTF
V: TRBV7-2; J: TRBJ2-5; D: NA; DNA: TGTGCCAGCAGCTCGCCAGACTGGTACCAAGAGACCCAGTACTTC; CDR3: CASSSPDWYQETQYF
V: TRBV13; J: TRBJ1-3; D: TRBD1; DNA: TGTGCCAGCAGCGTACGACAGGGGGTATCTGGAAACACCATATATTTT; CDR3: CASSVRQGVSGNTIYF
V: TRBV10-3; J: TRBJ2-1; D: NA; DNA: TGTGCCATCGCCGCAGGGTCGGTCAATGAGCAGTTCTTC; CDR3: CAIAAGSVNEQFF
V: TRBV7-6; J: TRBJ1-4; D: TRBD1; DNA: TGTGCCAGCAGCTTAGGGCCCTGGGACAGCCGCGAAAAACTGTTTTTT; CDR3: CASSLGPWDSREKLFF
V: TRBV19; J: TRBJ2-6; D: TRBD1; DNA: TGTGCCAGTATGGGACAGGGAAACTCTGGGGCCAACGTCCTGACTTTC; CDR3: CASMGQGNSGANVLTF
V: TRBV6-5; J: TRBJ2-7; D: NA; DNA: TGTGCCAGCAGTTACGGCAGGCTGATCTACGAGCAGTACTTC; CDR3: CASSYGRLIYEQYF
V: TRBV6-5; J: TRBJ1-4; D: NA; DNA: TGTGCCAGCAGTTACACGGGGGGGCTGAATGAAAAACTGTTTTTT; CDR3: CASSYTGGLNEKLFF
V: TRBV29-1; J: TRBJ1-4; D: TRBD1; DNA: TGCAGCGTCGCGAGGACAGGGGGTGAAAAACTGTTTTTT; CDR3: CSVARTGGEKLFF
V: TRBV7-9; J: TRBJ2-7; D: TRBD2; DNA: TGTGCCAGCAGTCTCAGACTAGCGGGAGATGCCTACGAGCAGTACTTC; CDR3: CASSLRLAGDAYEQYF
V: TRBV6-1; J: TRBJ2-2; D: TRBD2; DNA: TGTGCCAGCAGTGAAGACGCTAGCGGGGCTAACACCGGGGAGCTGTTTTTT; CDR3: CASSEDASGANTGELFF
V: TRBV7-6; J: TRBJ2-7; D: TRBD1; DNA: TGTGCCAGCAGCCAAACGACAGGGCAGTACGAGCAGTACTTC; CDR3: CASSQTTGQYEQYF
V: TRBV11-2; J: TRBJ2-2; D: TRBD2; DNA: TGTGCCAGCAGTCCTAGCGGAGTCACCGGGGAGCTGTTTTTT; CDR3: CASSPSGVTGELFF
V: TRBV2; J: TRBJ1-5; D: NA; DNA: TGTGCCAGCAGTGGTACAGCCAATCAGCCCCAGCATTTT; CDR3: CASSGTANQPQHF
V: TRBV2; J: TRBJ1-1; D: TRBD1; DNA: TGTGCCAGCAGTGGACAGGGGGCCACTGAAGCTTTCTTT; CDR3: CASSGQGATEAFF
V: TRBV11-3; J: TRBJ2-1; D: NA; DNA: TGTGCCAGCAGCCCAAGCGGGTACTACAATGAGCAGTTCTTC; CDR3: CASSPSGYYNEQFF
V: TRBV11-3; J: TRBJ2-7; D: TRBD2; DNA: TGTGCCAGCAGCTCGGGGGGGGGAGTGGGGATCGACGAGCAGTACTTC; CDR3: CASSSGGGVGIDEQYF
V: TRBV6-1; J: TRBJ1-2; D: NA; DNA: TGTGCCAGCAGTCAAGACGGGGGAGAGACTAACTATGGCTACACCTTC; CDR3: CASSQDGGETNYGYTF
V: TRBV9; J: TRBJ2-7; D: NA; DNA: TGTGCCAGCAGCGTAGCCCTGGGAGTCGAGCAGTACTTC; CDR3: CASSVALGVEQYF
V: TRBV11-2; J: TRBJ2-1; D: TRBD2; DNA: TGTGCCAGCAGCTTAGGGGCGCGGGGGAATGAGCAGTTCTTC; CDR3: CASSLGARGNEQFF
V: TRBV4-2; J: TRBJ1-5; D: NA; DNA: TGTGCCAGCAGCCAAGAGTTCCATGGCAATCAGCCCCAGCATTTT; CDR3: CASSQEFHGNQPQHF
V: TRBV6-1; J: TRBJ2-7; D: TRBD1; DNA: TGTGCCAGCAGAGAAAGTATCCCGGGACAGTCCTACGAGCAGTACTTC; CDR3: CASRESIPGQSYEQYF
V: TRBV2; J: TRBJ1-1; D: TRBD1; DNA: TGTGCCAGCATTTTTCAGGGGGTGGGCACTGAAGCTTTCTTT; CDR3: CASIFQGVGTEAFF
V: TRBV13; J: TRBJ2-2; D: TRBD1; DNA: TGTGCCAGCAGCCTATATGGGACAGGGGGCATCACCGGGGAGCTGTTTTTT; CDR3: CASSLYGTGGITGELFF
V: TRBV4-1; J: TRBJ1-2; D: NA; DNA: TGCGCCAGCAGCCGAACGACAGACCTTAACTATGGCTACACCTTC; CDR3: CASSRTTDLNYGYTF
V: TRBV7-7; J: TRBJ1-2; D: NA; DNA: TGTGCTAGCTCTATTAACTATGGCTACACCTTC; CDR3: CASSINYGYTF
V: TRBV5-1; J: TRBJ2-7; D: TRBD2; DNA: TGCGCCAGCAGCTTGGACTTGGCGGCGGGAGTTTACTACGAGCAGTACTTC; CDR3: CASSLDLAAGVYYEQYF
V: TRBV2; J: TRBJ2-2; D: NA; DNA: TGTGCCAGCAGTAAACAGGGTTCTCGGGGCACCGGGGAGCTGTTTTTT; CDR3: CASSKQGSRGTGELFF
V: TRBV30; J: TRBJ2-1; D: NA; DNA: TGTGCCTGGAGACCCCAAAAGGCGGGCGGAAACAATGAGCAGTTCTTC; CDR3: CAWRPQKAGGNNEQFF
V: TRBV13; J: TRBJ2-7; D: NA; DNA: TGTGCCAGCAGCTTAGGCGGGAGACTAACCTACGAGCAGTACTTC; CDR3: CASSLGGRLTYEQYF